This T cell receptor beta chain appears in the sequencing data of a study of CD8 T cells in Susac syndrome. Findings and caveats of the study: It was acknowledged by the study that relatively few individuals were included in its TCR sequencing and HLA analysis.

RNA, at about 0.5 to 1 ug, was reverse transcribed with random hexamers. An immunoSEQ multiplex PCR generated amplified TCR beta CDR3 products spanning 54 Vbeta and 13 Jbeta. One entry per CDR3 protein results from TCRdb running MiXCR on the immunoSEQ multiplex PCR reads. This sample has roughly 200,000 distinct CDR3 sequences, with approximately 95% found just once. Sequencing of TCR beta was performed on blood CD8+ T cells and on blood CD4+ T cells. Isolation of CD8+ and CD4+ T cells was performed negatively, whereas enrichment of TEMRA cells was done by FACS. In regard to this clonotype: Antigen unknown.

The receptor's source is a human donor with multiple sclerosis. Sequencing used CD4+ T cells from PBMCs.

CDR3 in DNA: TGTGCCAGCAGCCAAGAAGGGATGAGGGAGACCCAGTACTTC. This codes for CASSQEGMRETQYF. This chain connects TRBV3-1 to TRBJ2-5; no clear D. Germline CDR1 LGHDT, CDR2 YNNKEL (reference sequence). The CDR3 length is 14 residues. The V gene lost 0 bases and the J gene lost 5 bases, with 10 bases spanning the gap.